This note documents a single T cell receptor beta chain sequence. TCRdb re-called the reads through MiXCR, storing one row per CDR3 protein. Counted here are a few hundred thousand distinct CDR3 sequences, roughly an eighth occurring once; the ten biggest clones make up roughly 8.9%. This sample is part of a study of T cell repertoires in cytomegalovirus infection. The receptor's source is a human donor in good health (CMV status not recorded). Some clones in this sample may be carry-over from other donors' samples. The sequenced sample was PBMCs.

DNA of the CDR3: TGTGCCAGCAGCCAAGAAGAGTATAATTCACCCCTCCACTTT. This translates into CASSQEEYNSPLHF. The chain combines TRBV3-1 with TRBJ1-6, with D hard to call. Trimming cost V 0 bases and J 4 bases, with 4 bases left between them. Germline V gives CDR1 LGHDT, CDR2 YNNKEL (reference sequence). The CDR3 is made up of 14 amino acids. Combining the CDR3 with reference TRBV3-1 and TRBJ1-6 gives the whole variable domain DTAVSQTPKYLVTQMGNDKSIKCEQNLGHDTMYWYKQDSKKFLKIMFSYNNKELIINETVPNRFSPKSPDKAHLNLHINSLELGDSAVYFCASSQEEYNSPLHFGNGTRLTVT.